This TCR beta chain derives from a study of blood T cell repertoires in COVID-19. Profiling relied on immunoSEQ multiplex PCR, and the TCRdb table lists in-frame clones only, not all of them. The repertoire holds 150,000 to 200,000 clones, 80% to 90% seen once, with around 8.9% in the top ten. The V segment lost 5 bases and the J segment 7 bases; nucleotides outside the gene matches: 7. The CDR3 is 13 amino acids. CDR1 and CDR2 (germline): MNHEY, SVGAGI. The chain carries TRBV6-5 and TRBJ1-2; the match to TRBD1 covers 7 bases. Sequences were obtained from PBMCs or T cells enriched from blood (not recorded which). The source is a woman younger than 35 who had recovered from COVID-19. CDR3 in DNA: TGTGCCAGCAGTCAGAACGACAGGGCTGGCTACACCTTC. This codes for CASSQNDRAGYTF.